The clone carrying this TCR beta chain appeared many times. From germline, CDR1 is DFQATT and CDR2 SNEGSKA (reference sequence). The CDR3 extends over 14 amino acids. With 6 bases removed from V and 0 bases from J, the gap between germline ends came to 14 bases. This specimen comes from a study of metastatic and nonmetastatic thyroid tumors. Not a single patient had been given any form of treatment at any point before undergoing thyroid surgery. Using MiXCR, TCRdb re-called clones from the PCR reads. The sample holds some 15,000 clones; more than 20% are singletons and the top ten take around 8.6%. Sequenced material: blood. The chain has TRBV20-1 and TRBJ1-1; D is undetermined. This TCR came from a female donor with papillary thyroid cancer or a benign thyroid nodule (not recorded which). Some clones in this sample may be carry-over from other donors' samples. CDR3 protein: CSASSRTLNTEAFF. The CDR3 coding sequence is TGCAGTGCCTCGAGTAGGACCTTGAACACTGAAGCTTTCTTT.